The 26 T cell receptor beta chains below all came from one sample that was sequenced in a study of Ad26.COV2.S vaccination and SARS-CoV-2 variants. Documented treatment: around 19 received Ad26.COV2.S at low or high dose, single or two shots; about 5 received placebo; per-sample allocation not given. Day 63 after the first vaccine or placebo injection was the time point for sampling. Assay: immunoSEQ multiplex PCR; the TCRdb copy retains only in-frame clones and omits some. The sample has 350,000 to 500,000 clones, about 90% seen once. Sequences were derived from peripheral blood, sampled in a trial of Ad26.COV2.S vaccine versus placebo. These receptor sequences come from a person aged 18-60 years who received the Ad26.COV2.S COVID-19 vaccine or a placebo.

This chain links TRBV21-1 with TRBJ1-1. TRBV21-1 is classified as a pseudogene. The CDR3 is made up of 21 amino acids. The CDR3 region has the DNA TGTGCCAGCAGCATAACCTTAGGAGGACCCGGCATATTAAAAGGTGGCACTGAAGCTTTCTTT. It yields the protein CASSITLGGPGILKGGTEAFF.

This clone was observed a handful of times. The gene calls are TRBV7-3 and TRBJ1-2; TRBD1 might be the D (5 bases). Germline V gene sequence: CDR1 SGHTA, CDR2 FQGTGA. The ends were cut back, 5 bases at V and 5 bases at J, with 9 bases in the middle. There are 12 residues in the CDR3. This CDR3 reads CASSGRGYGYTF. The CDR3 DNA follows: TGTGCCAGCAGCGGGCGGGGGTATGGCTACACCTTC.

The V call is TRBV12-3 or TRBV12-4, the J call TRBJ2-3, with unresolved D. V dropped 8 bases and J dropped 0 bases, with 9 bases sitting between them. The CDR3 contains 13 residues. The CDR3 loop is CASGWGSTDTQYF. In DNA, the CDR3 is TGTGCCAGCGGTTGGGGTAGCACAGATACGCAGTATTTT.

CDR3 coding DNA: TGTGCCAGCAGTTACTCAAGGGGGAGGGCCGGGGAGCTGTTTTTT. It translates to CASSYSRGRAGELFF. The V gene is TRBV6-5, the J gene TRBJ2-2, with D perhaps TRBD2 (7 bases). From germline, CDR1 is MNHEY and CDR2 SVGAGI. The CDR3 consists of 15 residues. Trimming took 0 bases from V and 6 from J, leaving 11 bases between them.

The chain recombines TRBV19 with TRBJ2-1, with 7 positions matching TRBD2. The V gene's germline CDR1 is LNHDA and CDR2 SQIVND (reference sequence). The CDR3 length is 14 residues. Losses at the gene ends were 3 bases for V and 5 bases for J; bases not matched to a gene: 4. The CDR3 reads CASSIPSGDNEQFF. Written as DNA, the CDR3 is TGTGCCAGTAGTATCCCTAGCGGAGACAATGAGCAGTTCTTC.

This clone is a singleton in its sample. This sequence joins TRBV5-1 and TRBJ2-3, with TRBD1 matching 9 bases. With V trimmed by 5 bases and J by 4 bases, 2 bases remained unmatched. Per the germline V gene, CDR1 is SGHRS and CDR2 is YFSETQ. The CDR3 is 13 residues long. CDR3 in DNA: TGCGCCAGCAGTTGGACAGGGGCAGATACGCAGTATTTT. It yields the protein CASSWTGADTQYF.

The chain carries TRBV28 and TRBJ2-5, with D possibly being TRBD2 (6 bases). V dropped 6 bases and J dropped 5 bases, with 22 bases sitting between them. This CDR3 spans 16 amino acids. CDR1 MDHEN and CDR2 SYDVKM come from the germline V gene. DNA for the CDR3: TGTGCCAGCAGCTTGGCTGTGGAGGGCCCGGGTGAGACCCAGTACTTC. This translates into CASSLAVEGPGETQYF. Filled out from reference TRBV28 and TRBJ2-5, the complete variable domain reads DVKVTQSSRYLVKRTGEKVFLECVQDMDHENMFWYRQDPGLGLRLIYFSYDVKMKEKGDIPEGYSVSREKKERFSLILESASTNQTSMYLCASSLAVEGPGETQYFGPGTRLLVL.

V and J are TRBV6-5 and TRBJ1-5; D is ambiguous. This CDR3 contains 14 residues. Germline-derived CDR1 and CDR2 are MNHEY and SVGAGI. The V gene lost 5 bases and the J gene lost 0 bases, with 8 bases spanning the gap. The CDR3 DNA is TGTGCCAGCAGTAGAAGGGATAGCAATCAGCCCCAGCATTTT. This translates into CASSRRDSNQPQHF.

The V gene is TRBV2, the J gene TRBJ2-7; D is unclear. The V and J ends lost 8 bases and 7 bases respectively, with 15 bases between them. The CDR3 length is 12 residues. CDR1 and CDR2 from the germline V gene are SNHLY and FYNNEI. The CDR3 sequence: CASSAGLGEQYF. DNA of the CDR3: TGTGCCAGCTCAGCTGGCTTAGGGGAGCAGTACTTC.

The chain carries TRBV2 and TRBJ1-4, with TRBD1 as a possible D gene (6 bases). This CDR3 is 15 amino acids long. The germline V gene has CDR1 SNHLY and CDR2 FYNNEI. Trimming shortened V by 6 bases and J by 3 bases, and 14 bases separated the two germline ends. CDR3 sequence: CASSGLTGSNEKLFF. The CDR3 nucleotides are TGTGCCAGCAGCGGATTGACAGGATCTAATGAAAAACTGTTTTTT. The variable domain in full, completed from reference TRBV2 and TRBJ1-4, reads EPEVTQTPSHQVTQMGQEVILRCVPISNHLYFYWYRQILGQKVEFLVSFYNNEISEKSEIFDDQFSVERPDGSNFTLKIRSTKLEDSAMYFCASSGLTGSNEKLFFGSGTQLSVL.

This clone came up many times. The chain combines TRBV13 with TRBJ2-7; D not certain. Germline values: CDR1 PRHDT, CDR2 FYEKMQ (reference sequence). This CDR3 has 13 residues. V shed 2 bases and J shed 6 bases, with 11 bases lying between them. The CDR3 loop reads CASSLPAVSEQYF. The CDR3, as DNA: TGTGCCAGCAGCTTACCGGCAGTGAGCGAGCAGTACTTC. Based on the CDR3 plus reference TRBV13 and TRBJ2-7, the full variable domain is AAGVIQSPRHLIKEKRETATLKCYPIPRHDTVYWYQQGPGQDPQFLISFYEKMQSDKGSIPDRFSAQQFSDYHSELNMSSLELGDSALYFCASSLPAVSEQYFGPGTRLTVT.

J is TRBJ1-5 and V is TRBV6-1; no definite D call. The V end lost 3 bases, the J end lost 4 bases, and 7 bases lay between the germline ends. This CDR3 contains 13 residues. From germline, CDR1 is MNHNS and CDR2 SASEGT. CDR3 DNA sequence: TGTGCCAGCAGTGAGGGTGGAAATCAGCCCCAGCATTTT. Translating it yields CASSEGGNQPQHF.

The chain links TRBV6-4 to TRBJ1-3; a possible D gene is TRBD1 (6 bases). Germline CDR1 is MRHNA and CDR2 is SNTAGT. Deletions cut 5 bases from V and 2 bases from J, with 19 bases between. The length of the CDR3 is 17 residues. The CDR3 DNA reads TGTGCCAGCAGTACCAAGGGGGAGGGGAGGACTGGAAACACCATATATTTT. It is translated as CASSTKGEGRTGNTIYF.

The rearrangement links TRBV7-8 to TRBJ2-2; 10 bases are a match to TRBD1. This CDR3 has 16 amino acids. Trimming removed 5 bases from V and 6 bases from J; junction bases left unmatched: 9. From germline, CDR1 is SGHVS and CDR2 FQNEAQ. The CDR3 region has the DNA TGTGCCAGCAGCCTTCGACAGGGGGCGCTTGCCGGGGAGCTGTTTTTT. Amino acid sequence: CASSLRQGALAGELFF.

This chain's CDR3 is CASSLVPRLNSPLHF. CDR3 bases: TGTGCCAGCAGCTTAGTGCCGCGCCTTAATTCACCCCTCCACTTT. V usage is TRBV11-2 and J usage is TRBJ1-6; D is uncertain. This CDR3 has 15 residues. From germline, CDR1 is SGHAT and CDR2 FQNNGV. V lost 1 base and J 6 bases, leaving 10 bases between the germline ends.

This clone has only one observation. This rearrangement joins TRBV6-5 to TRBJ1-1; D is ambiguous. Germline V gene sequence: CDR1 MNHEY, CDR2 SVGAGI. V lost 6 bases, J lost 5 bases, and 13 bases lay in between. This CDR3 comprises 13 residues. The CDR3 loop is CASRPWSGTEAFF. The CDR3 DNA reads TGTGCCAGCAGGCCCTGGTCGGGGACTGAAGCTTTCTTT.

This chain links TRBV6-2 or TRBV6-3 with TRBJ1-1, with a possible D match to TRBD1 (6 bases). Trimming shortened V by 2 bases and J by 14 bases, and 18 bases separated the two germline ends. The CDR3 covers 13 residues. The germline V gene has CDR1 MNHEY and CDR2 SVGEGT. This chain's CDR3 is CASSYAVSGVPFF. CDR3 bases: TGTGCCAGCAGTTACGCAGTTTCAGGGGTACCCTTCTTT.

CDR3 amino acids: CASSPQTSGSGEQYF. CDR3 nucleotides: TGTGCCAGCAGTCCGCAGACTAGCGGGAGTGGCGAGCAGTACTTC. The chain employs TRBV27 and TRBJ2-7; 12 bases line up with TRBD2. There are 15 residues in the CDR3. The germline CDR1 and CDR2 sequences are MNHEY and SMNVEV (reference sequence). V gave up 5 bases and J gave up 6 bases; unmatched junction bases: 8.

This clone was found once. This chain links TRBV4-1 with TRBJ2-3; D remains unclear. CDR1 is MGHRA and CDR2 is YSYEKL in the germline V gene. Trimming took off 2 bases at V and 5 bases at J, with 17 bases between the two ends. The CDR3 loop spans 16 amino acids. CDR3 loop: CASSQLFGEVVDTQYF. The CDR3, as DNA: TGCGCCAGCAGCCAATTGTTCGGCGAGGTTGTAGATACGCAGTATTTT.

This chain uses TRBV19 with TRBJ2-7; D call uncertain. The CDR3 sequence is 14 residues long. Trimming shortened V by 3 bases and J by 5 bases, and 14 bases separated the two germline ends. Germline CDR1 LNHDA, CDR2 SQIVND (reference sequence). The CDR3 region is CASSIARSPNEQYF. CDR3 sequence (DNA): TGTGCCAGTAGTATCGCACGGTCCCCCAACGAGCAGTACTTC.

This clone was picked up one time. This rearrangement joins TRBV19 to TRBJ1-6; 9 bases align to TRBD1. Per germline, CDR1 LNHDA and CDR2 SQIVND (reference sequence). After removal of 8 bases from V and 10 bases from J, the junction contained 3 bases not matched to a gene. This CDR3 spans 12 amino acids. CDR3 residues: CASGTGISPLHF. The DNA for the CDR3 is TGTGCCAGTGGGACAGGGATATCACCCCTCCACTTT.

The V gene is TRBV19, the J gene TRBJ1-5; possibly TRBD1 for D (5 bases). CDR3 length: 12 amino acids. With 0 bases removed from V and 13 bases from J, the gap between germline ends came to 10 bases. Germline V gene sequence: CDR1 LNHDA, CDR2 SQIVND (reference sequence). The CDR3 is CASSIDQQGQHF. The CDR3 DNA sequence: TGTGCCAGTAGTATAGATCAGCAGGGTCAGCATTTT.

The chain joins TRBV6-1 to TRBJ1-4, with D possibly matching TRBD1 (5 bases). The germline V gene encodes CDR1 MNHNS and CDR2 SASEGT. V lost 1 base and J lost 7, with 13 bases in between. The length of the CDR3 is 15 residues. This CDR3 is CASSEGAGDSEKLFF. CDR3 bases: TGTGCCAGCAGTGAAGGGGCGGGAGACAGTGAAAAACTGTTTTTT.

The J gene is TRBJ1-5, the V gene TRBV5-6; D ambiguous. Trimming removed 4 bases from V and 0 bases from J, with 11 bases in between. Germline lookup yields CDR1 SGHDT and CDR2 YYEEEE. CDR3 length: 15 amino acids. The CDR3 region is CASSGPGSSNQPQHF. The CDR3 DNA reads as TGTGCCAGCAGCGGCCCCGGGAGTAGCAATCAGCCCCAGCATTTT.

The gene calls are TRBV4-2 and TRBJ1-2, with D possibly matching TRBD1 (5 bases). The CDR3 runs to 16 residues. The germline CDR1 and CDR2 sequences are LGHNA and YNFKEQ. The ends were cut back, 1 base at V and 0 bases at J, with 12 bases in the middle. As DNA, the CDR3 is TGTGCCAGCAGCCAAGCGGACACCTTTGCTAACTATGGCTACACCTTC. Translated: CASSQADTFANYGYTF.

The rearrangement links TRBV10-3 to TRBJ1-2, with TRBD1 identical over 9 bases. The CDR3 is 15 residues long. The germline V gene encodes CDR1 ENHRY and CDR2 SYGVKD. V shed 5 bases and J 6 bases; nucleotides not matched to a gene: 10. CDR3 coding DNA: TGTGCCATCAGTTTCGACAGGGGGGATGGGAATGGCTACACCTTC. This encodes CAISFDRGDGNGYTF.